This TCR beta chain was sequenced in a study of T cell responses to AZD1222 COVID-19 vaccine. Study observations and caveats: Seropositivity was recorded at baseline in only a handful of AZD1222 recipients.

Assay: immunoSEQ multiplex PCR; the TCRdb copy retains only in-frame clones and omits some. The sample lists approximately 100,000 clones, about 90% seen once, with about 4.9% in the top ten. Worth noting for this clone: What it recognizes is unknown.

CDR1 and CDR2 (germline): SEHNR, FQNEAQ (reference sequence). Trimming pared 4 bases from V and 0 bases from J, leaving 7 bases between. The CDR3 loop spans 13 amino acids. This TCR was recovered from an adult in good health. The chain employs TRBV7-9 and TRBJ2-7; D unclear. Sequencing was performed on peripheral blood, taken on day 0 of AZD1222 vaccination. CDR3 amino acids: CASSSGHSYEQYF. Written as DNA, the CDR3 is TGTGCCAGCAGCTCCGGGCACTCCTACGAGCAGTACTTC.